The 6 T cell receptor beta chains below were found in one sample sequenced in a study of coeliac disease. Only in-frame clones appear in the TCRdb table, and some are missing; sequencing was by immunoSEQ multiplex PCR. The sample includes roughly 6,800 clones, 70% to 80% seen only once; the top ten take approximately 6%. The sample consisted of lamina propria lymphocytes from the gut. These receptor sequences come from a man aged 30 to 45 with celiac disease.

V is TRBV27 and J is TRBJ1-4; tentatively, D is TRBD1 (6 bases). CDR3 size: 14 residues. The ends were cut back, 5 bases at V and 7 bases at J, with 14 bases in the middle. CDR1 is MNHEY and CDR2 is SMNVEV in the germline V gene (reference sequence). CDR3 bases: TGTGCCAGCAGTAAGGGGACAAGGGTTGAAAAACTGTTTTTT. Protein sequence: CASSKGTRVEKLFF. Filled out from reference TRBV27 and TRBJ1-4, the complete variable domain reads EAQVTQNPRYLITVTGKKLTVTCSQNMNHEYMSWYRQDPGLGLRQIYYSMNVEVTDKGDVPEGYKVSRKEKRNFPLILESPSPNQTSLYFCASSKGTRVEKLFFGSGTQLSVL.

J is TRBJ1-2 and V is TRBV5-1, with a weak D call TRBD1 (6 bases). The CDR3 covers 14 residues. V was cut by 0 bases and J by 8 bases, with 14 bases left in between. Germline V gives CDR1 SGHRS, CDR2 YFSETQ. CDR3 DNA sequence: TGCGCCAGCAGCTTGGATCCAGGGGTCGGCGGCTACACCTTC. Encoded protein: CASSLDPGVGGYTF.

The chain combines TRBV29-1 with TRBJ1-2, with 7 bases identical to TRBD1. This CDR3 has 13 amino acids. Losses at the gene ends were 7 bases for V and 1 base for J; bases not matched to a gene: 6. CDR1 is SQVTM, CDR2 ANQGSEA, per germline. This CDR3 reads CSGRGRDNYGYTF. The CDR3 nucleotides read TGCAGCGGGAGGGGGCGGGATAACTATGGCTACACCTTC.

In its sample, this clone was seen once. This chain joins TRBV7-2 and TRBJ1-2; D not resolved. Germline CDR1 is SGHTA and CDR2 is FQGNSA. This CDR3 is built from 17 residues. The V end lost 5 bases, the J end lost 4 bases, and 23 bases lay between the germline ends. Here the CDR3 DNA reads TGTGCCAGCAGCGAGGCAGTCGGAGACGGAAAGACCTATGGCTACACCTTC. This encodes CASSEAVGDGKTYGYTF.

CDR3 sequence reads: CASSSTTWTDTQYF. The CDR3 DNA sequence: TGTGCCAGCAGCTCAACTACGTGGACAGATACGCAGTATTTT. This chain uses TRBV7-8 with TRBJ2-3, with D unclear. Germline assignment: CDR1 SGHVS and CDR2 FQNEAQ. Trimming removed 4 bases from V and 3 bases from J, with 11 bases in between. CDR3 size: 14 residues.

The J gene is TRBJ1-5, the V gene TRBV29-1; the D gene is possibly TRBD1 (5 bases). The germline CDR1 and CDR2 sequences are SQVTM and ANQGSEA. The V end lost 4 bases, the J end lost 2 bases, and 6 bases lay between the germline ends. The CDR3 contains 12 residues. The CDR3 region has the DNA TGCAGCGTTGGACAGCGCAATCAGCCCCAGCATTTT. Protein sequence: CSVGQRNQPQHF. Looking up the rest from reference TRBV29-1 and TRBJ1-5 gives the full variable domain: SAVISQKPSRDICQRGTSLTIQCQVDSQVTMMFWYRQQPGQSLTLIATANQGSEATYESGFVIDKFPISRPNLTFSTLTVSNMSPEDSSIYLCSVGQRNQPQHFGDGTRLSIL.